These 9 T cell receptor beta chains were sequenced from one sample in a study of blood T cell repertoires in COVID-19. Sequencing was performed with immunoSEQ multiplex PCR; in TCRdb, only in-frame clones are kept and a portion is missing. The data hold 270,000 or so clones, with roughly 90% observed a single time. Material: PBMCs or T cells enriched from blood (not recorded which). Source of these receptors: a man aged 35 to 55 who had been exposed to COVID-19.

The chain links TRBV3-1 (or the pseudogene TRBV3-2) to TRBJ1-2; 9 nucleotides match TRBD1. V dropped 4 bases and J dropped 7; count of bases not matched to a gene: 13. This CDR3 is 16 amino acids long. CDR1 is LGHDT and CDR2 is YNNKEL in the germline V gene (reference sequence). CDR3 bases: TGTGCCAGCAGCCCGACATACCGGACAGGGGTGGGTGGCTACACCTTC. It specifies CASSPTYRTGVGGYTF.

J is TRBJ1-2 and V is TRBV12-3 or TRBV12-4, with D uncertain. Trimming shortened V by 6 bases and J by 4 bases, and 6 bases separated the two germline ends. The CDR3 is 11 amino acids. The CDR3 DNA reads as TGTGCCAGCAGGCTAGGCTATGGCTACACCTTC. The encoded protein is CASRLGYGYTF.

V is TRBV3-1 (or the pseudogene TRBV3-2) and J is TRBJ1-3; possible D gene TRBD1, 6 bases. Between the trimmed V and J ends, which lost 4 bases and 4 bases, there was a span of 11 bases. The CDR3 runs 14 residues. Germline V gene lookup returns CDR1 LGHDT and CDR2 YNNKEL (reference sequence). As DNA, the CDR3 is TGTGCCAGCAGCCCAGGGGTAGCGGGAAACACCATATATTTT. Translation gives CASSPGVAGNTIYF.

The chain recombines TRBV14 with TRBJ1-1; possibly TRBD1 for D (6 bases). CDR1 is SGHDN, CDR2 FVKESK, per germline. V lost 1 base and J lost 3, with 9 bases in between. The CDR3 covers 14 residues. CDR3 nucleotide sequence: TGTGCCAGCAGCCAAGCAGGGGTATACACTGAAGCTTTCTTT. Translation: CASSQAGVYTEAFF.

The rearrangement uses TRBV7-2 and TRBJ1-2; 11 nucleotides match TRBD1. Per the germline V gene, CDR1 is SGHTA and CDR2 is FQGNSA. Trimming cost V 2 bases and J 2 bases; bases outside gene matches: 13. The CDR3 has 19 residues. This chain's CDR3 is CASSLSRLSGTGGNYGYTF. CDR3 nucleotide sequence: TGTGCCAGCAGCTTATCCCGCTTGAGTGGGACAGGGGGAAACTATGGCTACACCTTC.

The chain combines TRBV28 with TRBJ2-7; 8 bases are a match to TRBD1. Germline lookup yields CDR1 MDHEN and CDR2 SYDVKM. CDR3 length: 15 amino acids. The junction had 6 bases not matched to a gene; V was cut back by 4 bases and J by 1 base. DNA for the CDR3: TGTGCCAGCAGTTCACCGGGACAGGCTTCCTACGAGCAGTACTTC. Translated, it gives CASSSPGQASYEQYF.

The rearrangement joins TRBV9 to TRBJ1-1; tentative D call: TRBD1 (6 bases). Germline V CDR1 and CDR2: SGDLS, YYNGEE. The length of the CDR3 is 13 residues. V was trimmed by 3 bases and J by 3 bases, leaving 9 bases between them. CDR3 bases: TGTGCCAGCAGCGCCCGGACAGACACTGAAGCTTTCTTT. Its protein product is CASSARTDTEAFF.

V usage is TRBV6-2 or TRBV6-3 and J usage is TRBJ2-5; maybe TRBD2 (5 bases). Germline assignment: CDR1 MNHEY and CDR2 SVGEGT. This CDR3 comprises 15 residues. With 0 bases removed from V and 4 bases from J, the gap between germline ends came to 12 bases. The DNA of the CDR3 is TGTGCCAGCAGTTACTCGATACCGGGGAGAGAGACCCAGTACTTC. Protein product: CASSYSIPGRETQYF.

The gene calls are TRBV2 and TRBJ1-1, with unresolved D. CDR3 length equals 14 residues. In germline, CDR1 is SNHLY, CDR2 FYNNEI. Trimming cost V 1 base and J 0 bases, with 6 bases left between them. The CDR3 sequence is CASSEEEMNTEAFF. CDR3 coding DNA: TGTGCCAGCAGTGAAGAAGAGATGAACACTGAAGCTTTCTTT.